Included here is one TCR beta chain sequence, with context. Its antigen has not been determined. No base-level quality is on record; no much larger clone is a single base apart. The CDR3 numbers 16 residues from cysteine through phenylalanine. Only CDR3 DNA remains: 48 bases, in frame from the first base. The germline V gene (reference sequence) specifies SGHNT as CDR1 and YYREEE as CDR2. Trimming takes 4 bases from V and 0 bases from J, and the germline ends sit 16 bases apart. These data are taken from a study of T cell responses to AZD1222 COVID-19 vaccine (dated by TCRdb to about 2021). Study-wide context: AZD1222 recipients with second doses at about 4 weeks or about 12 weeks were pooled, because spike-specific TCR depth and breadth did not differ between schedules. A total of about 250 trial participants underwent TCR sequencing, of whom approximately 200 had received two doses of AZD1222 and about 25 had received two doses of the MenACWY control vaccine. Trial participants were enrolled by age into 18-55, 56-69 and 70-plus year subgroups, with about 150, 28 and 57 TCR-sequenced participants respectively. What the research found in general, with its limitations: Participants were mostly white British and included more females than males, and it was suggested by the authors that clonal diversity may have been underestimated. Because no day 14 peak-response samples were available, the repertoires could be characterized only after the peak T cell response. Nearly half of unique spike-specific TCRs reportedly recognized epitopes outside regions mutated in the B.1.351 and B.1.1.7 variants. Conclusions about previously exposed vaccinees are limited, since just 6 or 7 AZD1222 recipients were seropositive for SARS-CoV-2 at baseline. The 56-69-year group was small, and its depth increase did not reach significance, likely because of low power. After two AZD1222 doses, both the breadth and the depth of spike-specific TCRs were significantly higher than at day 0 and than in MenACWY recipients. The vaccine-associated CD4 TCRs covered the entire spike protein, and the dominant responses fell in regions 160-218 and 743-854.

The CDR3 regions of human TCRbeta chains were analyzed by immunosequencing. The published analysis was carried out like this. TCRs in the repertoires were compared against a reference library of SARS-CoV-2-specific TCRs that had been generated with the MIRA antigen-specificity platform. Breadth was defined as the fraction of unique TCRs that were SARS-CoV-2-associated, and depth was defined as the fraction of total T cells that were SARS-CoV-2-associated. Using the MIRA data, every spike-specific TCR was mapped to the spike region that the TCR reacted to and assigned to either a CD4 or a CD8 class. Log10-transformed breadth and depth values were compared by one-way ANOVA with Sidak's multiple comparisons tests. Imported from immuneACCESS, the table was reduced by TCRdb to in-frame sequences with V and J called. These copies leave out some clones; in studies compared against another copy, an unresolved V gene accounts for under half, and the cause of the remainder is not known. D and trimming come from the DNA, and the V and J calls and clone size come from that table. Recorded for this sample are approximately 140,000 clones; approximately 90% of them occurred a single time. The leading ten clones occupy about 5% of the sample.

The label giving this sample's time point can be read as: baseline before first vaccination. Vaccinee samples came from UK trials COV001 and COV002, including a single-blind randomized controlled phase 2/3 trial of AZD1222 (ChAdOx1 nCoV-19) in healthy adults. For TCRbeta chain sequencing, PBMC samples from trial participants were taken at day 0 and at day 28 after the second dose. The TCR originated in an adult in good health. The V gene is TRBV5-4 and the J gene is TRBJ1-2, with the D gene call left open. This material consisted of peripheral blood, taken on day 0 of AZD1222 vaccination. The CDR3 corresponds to CASSAGNMIANYGYTF. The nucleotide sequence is TGTGCCAGCAGCGCCGGAAACATGATAGCTAACTATGGCTACACCTTC. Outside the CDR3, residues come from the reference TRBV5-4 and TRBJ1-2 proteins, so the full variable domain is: ETGVTQSPTHLIKTRGQQVTLRCSSQSGHNTVSWYQQALGQGPQFIFQYYREEENGRGNFPPRFSGLQFPNYSSELNVNALELDDSALYLCASSAGNMIANYGYTFGSGTRLTVV.